This TCR beta chain was captured by sequencing in a study of cytomegalovirus exposure and HLA in healthy donors. Background on the study: A later analysis reported the same platform for the 100 to 150 validation repertoires and the approximately 700 first-cohort repertoires.

Study results and limitations: There were a few CMV-associated chains whose specificity for CMV antigens was confirmed in vitro. For cytomegalovirus status, the classifier reportedly gave diagnoses with high specificity and sensitivity.

The table came from immunoSEQ multiplex PCR; TCRdb's copy has only in-frame clones and leaves some out. This sample yields some 320,000 clones, of which about nine tenths are seen a single time; roughly 1.1% belongs to the top ten. Note on this clone: The antigen is not known.

Donors came from a validation cohort of 95 to 150 subjects, distinct from the first 666-subject cohort. The sequence came from a woman aged 25 to 45 in good health and CMV-seropositive. Sequencing was done on a sample of PBMCs.

DNA for the CDR3: TGTGCCAGTAGTATTCCGAGGACGGCAGCCCGACTCGACACCATATATTTT. This encodes CASSIPRTAARLDTIYF. The gene calls are TRBV19 and TRBJ1-3; no definite D call. The V and J ends lost 3 bases and 8 bases respectively, with 23 bases between them. This CDR3 region has 17 residues. Germline V CDR1 and CDR2: LNHDA, SQIVND (reference sequence).